The rows below give T cell receptor beta chains drawn from one sample of a study of beta chain features in type 1 diabetes. The repertoire was sequenced with immunoSEQ multiplex PCR; TCRdb's copy has only in-frame clones and lacks some. The sample holds about 650,000 clones; under 15% are singletons and the top ten take around 0.12%. The sample comprised naive CD4+ T cells from blood. The receptors originated from a young man with type 1 diabetes. Both conserved end residues are part of each CDR3. The D gene is left open where the match is weak. Clone size, where shown, is once, few, many, or a class for clones that have expanded.

j_gene: TRBJ1-3
d_gene: -
v_gene: TRBV19
abundance: -
CDR3aa: CASSATNQPGGNTIYF

j_gene: TRBJ1-1
d_gene: -
v_gene: TRBV5-1
abundance: few
CDR3aa: CASSLAGSGDTEAFF

j_gene: TRBJ2-7
d_gene: -
v_gene: TRBV29-1
abundance: -
CDR3aa: CSVEDSGPPYEQYF

j_gene: TRBJ2-5
d_gene: -
v_gene: TRBV5-1
abundance: few
CDR3aa: CASSLPPQETQYF

j_gene: TRBJ2-3
d_gene: -
v_gene: TRBV7-2
abundance: few
CDR3aa: CASSINRATDTQYF

j_gene: TRBJ1-4
d_gene: -
v_gene: TRBV18
abundance: -
CDR3aa: CASSSQTPGEKLFF

j_gene: TRBJ2-5
d_gene: -
v_gene: TRBV7-6
abundance: few
CDR3aa: CASSQRAQGDQYF

j_gene: TRBJ2-3
d_gene: TRBD1
v_gene: TRBV6-5
abundance: few
CDR3aa: CASSYSRGPKTDTQYF

j_gene: TRBJ1-5
d_gene: -
v_gene: TRBV7-8
abundance: -
CDR3aa: CASSFQGYQPQHF

j_gene: TRBJ2-7
d_gene: -
v_gene: TRBV5-1
abundance: -
CDR3aa: CASSRTRGDEQYF

j_gene: TRBJ2-7
d_gene: -
v_gene: TRBV6-6
abundance: few
CDR3aa: CASSSSQPTYEQYF

j_gene: TRBJ2-5
d_gene: TRBD1
v_gene: TRBV29-1
abundance: few
CDR3aa: CSVAHRGLQETQYF

j_gene: TRBJ2-1
d_gene: -
v_gene: TRBV5-4
abundance: few
CDR3aa: CASSRPSGVAEQFF

j_gene: TRBJ2-3
d_gene: -
v_gene: TRBV11-1
abundance: -
CDR3aa: CASSFVRHTDTQYF

j_gene: TRBJ2-3
d_gene: -
v_gene: TRBV5-5
abundance: -
CDR3aa: CASARVTSTDTQYF

j_gene: TRBJ1-3
d_gene: TRBD1
v_gene: TRBV5-4
abundance: once
CDR3aa: CASSLGQGVGNTIYF

j_gene: TRBJ2-7
d_gene: -
v_gene: TRBV30
abundance: -
CDR3aa: CARGAAIRSSHEQYF

j_gene: TRBJ2-1
d_gene: TRBD1
v_gene: TRBV7-2
abundance: -
CDR3aa: CASSLDRDRAQLRVYEQFF

j_gene: TRBJ2-7
d_gene: TRBD1
v_gene: TRBV29-1
abundance: few
CDR3aa: CSVTKTGGYEQYF

j_gene: TRBJ1-6
d_gene: -
v_gene: TRBV30
abundance: -
CDR3aa: CAWSVVEGGRDSPLHF

j_gene: -
d_gene: -
v_gene: TRBV29-1
abundance: -
CDR3aa: CSVVDATSYEQYF

j_gene: TRBJ2-2
d_gene: -
v_gene: TRBV6-6
abundance: few
CDR3aa: CATTMGGRDTGELFF

j_gene: TRBJ2-2
d_gene: -
v_gene: TRBV9
abundance: few
CDR3aa: CASSVGQRSGELFF

j_gene: TRBJ2-7
d_gene: TRBD1
v_gene: TRBV14
abundance: -
CDR3aa: CASSQELLGQGVSEQYF

j_gene: TRBJ1-1
d_gene: -
v_gene: TRBV9
abundance: -
CDR3aa: CASSVVGEGTAFF

j_gene: TRBJ2-3
d_gene: -
v_gene: TRBV2
abundance: -
CDR3aa: CASSGQSSDSTDTQYF

j_gene: TRBJ2-5
d_gene: -
v_gene: TRBV7-9
abundance: -
CDR3aa: CASSPARQGSIQETQYF

j_gene: TRBJ2-4
d_gene: -
v_gene: TRBV30
abundance: -
CDR3aa: CAWRGLENIQYF

j_gene: TRBJ2-7
d_gene: -
v_gene: TRBV19
abundance: few
CDR3aa: CASSPRADSYEQYF

j_gene: TRBJ1-3
d_gene: -
v_gene: TRBV5-1
abundance: few
CDR3aa: CASSLAGISGNTIYF

j_gene: TRBJ2-5
d_gene: -
v_gene: TRBV18
abundance: few
CDR3aa: CASSRQTTWEETQYF

j_gene: TRBJ1-2
d_gene: -
v_gene: TRBV7-9
abundance: -
CDR3aa: CASSLAAGGYGYTF

j_gene: TRBJ2-7
d_gene: TRBD2
v_gene: TRBV5-1
abundance: -
CDR3aa: CASSLSASGGRSYEQYF

j_gene: TRBJ1-1
d_gene: -
v_gene: TRBV5-6
abundance: few
CDR3aa: CASSREPFRSEAFF

j_gene: TRBJ1-4
d_gene: -
v_gene: TRBV5-6
abundance: -
CDR3aa: CASSLSLHTSTNEKLFF

j_gene: TRBJ2-2
d_gene: TRBD1
v_gene: TRBV6-1
abundance: few
CDR3aa: CASSEDGDRGTGELFF

j_gene: TRBJ1-2
d_gene: -
v_gene: TRBV7-2
abundance: -
CDR3aa: CASSFGLRANYGYTF

j_gene: TRBJ2-3
d_gene: TRBD1
v_gene: TRBV10-3
abundance: few
CDR3aa: CAISEDRATDTQYF

j_gene: TRBJ1-4
d_gene: TRBD1
v_gene: TRBV5-1
abundance: few
CDR3aa: CASSGTGVSGEKLFF

j_gene: TRBJ1-5
d_gene: -
v_gene: TRBV30
abundance: -
CDR3aa: CAWSLRFNQPQHF

j_gene: TRBJ2-7
d_gene: TRBD1
v_gene: TRBV7-2
abundance: few
CDR3aa: CASSNTRDSPYEQYF

j_gene: TRBJ2-1
d_gene: TRBD1
v_gene: TRBV2
abundance: few
CDR3aa: CASSAGTGPLNEQFF

j_gene: TRBJ1-4
d_gene: -
v_gene: TRBV6-1
abundance: few
CDR3aa: CASSDPQGRATNEKLFF

j_gene: TRBJ2-1
d_gene: TRBD2
v_gene: TRBV9
abundance: few
CDR3aa: CASSTRTSGAYNEQFF

j_gene: TRBJ1-2
d_gene: TRBD1
v_gene: TRBV29-1
abundance: few
CDR3aa: CSVEVGGYGYGYTF

j_gene: TRBJ1-4
d_gene: TRBD1
v_gene: TRBV5-1
abundance: -
CDR3aa: CASSLPTGSENEKLFF

j_gene: TRBJ1-5
d_gene: -
v_gene: TRBV28
abundance: -
CDR3aa: CASSLPSFQPQHF

j_gene: TRBJ1-1
d_gene: -
v_gene: TRBV4-3
abundance: few
CDR3aa: CASSQEHRQSYTEAFF

j_gene: TRBJ1-1
d_gene: TRBD1
v_gene: TRBV7-9
abundance: few
CDR3aa: CASSLRQTGEAFF

j_gene: TRBJ1-2
d_gene: -
v_gene: TRBV2
abundance: few
CDR3aa: CASGRTENYGYTF

j_gene: TRBJ2-5
d_gene: -
v_gene: TRBV11-2
abundance: -
CDR3aa: CASSTRGAAETQYF

j_gene: TRBJ2-5
d_gene: -
v_gene: TRBV11-2
abundance: few
CDR3aa: CASSPGLLQETQYF

j_gene: TRBJ1-5
d_gene: -
v_gene: TRBV6-1
abundance: -
CDR3aa: CASSFVSNQPQHF

j_gene: TRBJ2-1
d_gene: -
v_gene: TRBV7-2
abundance: -
CDR3aa: CASSSFAGSNEQFF

j_gene: TRBJ2-7
d_gene: -
v_gene: TRBV7-2
abundance: -
CDR3aa: CASSLGSQGDVYEQYF